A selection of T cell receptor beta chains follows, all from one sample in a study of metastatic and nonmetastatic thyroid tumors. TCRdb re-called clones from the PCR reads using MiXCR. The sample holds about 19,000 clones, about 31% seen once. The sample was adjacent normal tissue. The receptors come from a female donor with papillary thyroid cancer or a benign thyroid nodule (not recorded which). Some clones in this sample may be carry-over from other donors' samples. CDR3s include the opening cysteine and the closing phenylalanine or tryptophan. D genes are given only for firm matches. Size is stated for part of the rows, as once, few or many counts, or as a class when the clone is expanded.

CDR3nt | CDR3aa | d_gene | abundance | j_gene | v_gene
TGCGCCAGCAGCCAGGGACCGGGAACTAACTATGGCTACACCTTC | CASSQGPGTNYGYTF | . | . | TRBJ1-2 | TRBV4-3
TGCGCCAGCGGAAGGACTAGCGGGAAATACGAGCAGTACTTC | CASGRTSGKYEQYF | TRBD2 | . | TRBJ2-7 | TRBV5-1
TGCAGTGCTAGAGATGGGTTTAGCGGCTACACCTTC | CSARDGFSGYTF | . | . | TRBJ1-2 | TRBV20-1
TGTGCCAGCAGCTTTAGTACAGGGGCTAGCTATGGCTACACCTTC | CASSFSTGASYGYTF | TRBD1 | . | TRBJ1-2 | TRBV7-2
TGCAGTGCTATCGGACAGGAGCGAACTAGTAACTATGGCTACACCTTC | CSAIGQERTSNYGYTF | TRBD1 | . | TRBJ1-2 | TRBV20-1
TGCGCCAGCAGCTTTGACGGGTTAAAAGGGGCTGAAGCTTTCTTT | CASSFDGLKGAEAFF | . | many | TRBJ1-1 | TRBV5-1
TGTGGGTGCAGTAGCATGGAGGGTCCAGGCACAGATACGCAGTATTTT | CGCSSMEGPGTDTQYF | . | . | TRBJ2-3 | TRBV28
TGTGCCAGCAGTGAAAGTAGTACTAGCGGGAACACCGGGGAGCTGTTTTTT | CASSESSTSGNTGELFF | TRBD2 | . | TRBJ2-2 | TRBV2
TGTGCCAGCAGCCAAGATGCCACCAACACCGGGGAGCTGTTTTTT | CASSQDATNTGELFF | . | few | TRBJ2-2 | TRBV4-2
TGTGCCAGCAGCGTAACCCCCTTGGGGGGCGGGAGCACAGATACGCAGTATTTT | CASSVTPLGGGSTDTQYF | . | . | TRBJ2-3 | TRBV9
TGTGCCAGCAGCTTCAACCCGGACAGCCGCTCACCCCTCCACTTT | CASSFNPDSRSPLHF | . | . | TRBJ1-6 | TRBV6-1
TGTGCCATCAGTGAAATCTTGGACACCGGGGAGCTGTTTTTT | CAISEILDTGELFF | . | few | TRBJ2-2 | TRBV10-3
TGCGCCAGCAGGTCGGGACAGGGGAGTGATGGCTACACCTTC | CASRSGQGSDGYTF | TRBD1 | once | TRBJ1-2 | TRBV5-1
TGTGCCAGCAGTCCCCAGGTTGGGGGAGGGGGAGAGCAGTTCTTC | CASSPQVGGGGEQFF | . | medium-sized | TRBJ2-1 | TRBV12-3/TRBV12-4
TGTGCCAGCAGCGTAGGGGACTCTCAAGAGACCCAGTACTTC | CASSVGDSQETQYF | . | many | TRBJ2-5 | TRBV9
TGTGCCAGCAGCTTAGTCGGATCTCAGTACTTC | CASSLVGSQYF | . | many | TRBJ2-5 | TRBV7-2
TGTGCCAGCAGTGAATGGGCAGGGTTCCCCCGCGAGCAGTACTTC | CASSEWAGFPREQYF | . | many | TRBJ2-7 | TRBV2
TGTGCCAGCAGTTACTCGAGTAGCTTAAGCTCCTACAATGAGCAGTTCTTC | CASSYSSSLSSYNEQFF | . | . | TRBJ2-1 | TRBV6-2/TRBV6-3
TGTGCCAGCAGTTACGGAGAGAATCAGCCCCAGCATTTT | CASSYGENQPQHF | . | few | TRBJ1-5 | TRBV12-3/TRBV12-4
TGTGCCAGCAGTGAACAGGGAGGGTCCTACAATGAGCAGTTCTTC | CASSEQGGSYNEQFF | . | large | TRBJ2-1 | TRBV12-3/TRBV12-4